These 19 T cell receptor beta chains came from one sample sequenced in a study of blood T cell repertoires in COVID-19. Some clones are missing from TCRdb's copy, which holds only in-frame ones; the method was immunoSEQ multiplex PCR. The top ten clones hold 8% to 9% of a sample with approximately 150,000 clones, roughly 84% of them seen once. The sample taken for sequencing was peripheral blood. These receptors were collected from a man aged 25 to 45 with COVID-19, enrolled during active disease.

This chain links TRBV18 with TRBJ1-2, with 9 bases that match TRBD1. Unmatched junction bases numbered 9, after V lost 3 bases and J lost 4 bases. The V gene's germline CDR1 is KGHSH and CDR2 LQKENI. This CDR3 contains 16 residues. CDR3 nucleotides: TGTGCCAGCTCACCGCTCCGGGACAGGGTTGGCTATGGCTACACCTTC. Protein product: CASSPLRDRVGYGYTF.

The V gene is TRBV14, the J gene TRBJ2-2, with D uncertain. Germline values: CDR1 SGHDN, CDR2 FVKESK. V lost 0 bases and J lost 8, with 19 bases in between. CDR3 length: 17 amino acids. DNA for the CDR3: TGTGCCAGCAGCCAAGATTGGGCCGCCGAGTTCAGTGGGGAGCTGTTTTTT. Translated: CASSQDWAAEFSGELFF.

CDR3 DNA sequence: TGCAGCGTTGGGGACAGACAAGAGACCCAGTACTTC. Protein sequence: CSVGDRQETQYF. The chain uses TRBV29-1 and TRBJ2-5, with 7 bases lining up with TRBD1. V shed 4 bases and J 2 bases; nucleotides not matched to a gene: 1. The CDR3 is 12 residues long. Germline V gene data show CDR1 as SQVTM and CDR2 as ANQGSEA.

The chain employs TRBV7-9 and TRBJ2-4; maybe TRBD2 (7 bases). Germline loops: CDR1 SEHNR, CDR2 FQNEAQ (reference sequence). The V and J ends lost 5 bases and 1 base respectively, with 15 bases between them. The CDR3 length is 16 residues. CDR3 nucleotides: TGTGCCAGCAGCCCCCGAGGGGGAGGGGCCAAAAACATTCAGTACTTC. Its translation is CASSPRGGGAKNIQYF.

V and J are TRBV5-1 and TRBJ2-2; maybe TRBD1 (6 bases). Between the trimmed V and J ends, which lost 1 base and 3 bases, there was a span of 10 bases. The CDR3 length is 15 residues. Germline values: CDR1 SGHRS, CDR2 YFSETQ. CDR3 bases: TGCGCCAGCAGCTTGTGGGGGCATTACACCGGGGAGCTGTTTTTT. As protein: CASSLWGHYTGELFF.

The chain uses TRBV4-1 and TRBJ2-5, with D possibly matching TRBD1 (6 bases). CDR1 is MGHRA, CDR2 YSYEKL, per germline. Trimming pared 4 bases from V and 5 bases from J, leaving 14 bases between. This CDR3 contains 14 residues. The CDR3 DNA sequence: TGCGCCAGCAGCCTCCAGACAGGACACGAGACCCAGTACTTC. This gives the protein CASSLQTGHETQYF.

The chain links TRBV5-1 to TRBJ2-7; D perhaps matches TRBD1 (6 bases). This CDR3 spans 12 amino acids. V was shortened by 4 bases and J by 5 bases, with 10 bases between the two germline ends. Germline V gives CDR1 SGHRS, CDR2 YFSETQ. CDR3 residues: CASSPHRDEQYF. CDR3 sequence (DNA): TGCGCCAGCAGCCCGCACAGGGACGAGCAGTACTTC.

This clone was observed once. V is TRBV4-1 and J is TRBJ2-6; D possibly corresponds to TRBD2 (6 bases). From germline, CDR1 is MGHRA and CDR2 YSYEKL. The CDR3 sequence is 18 residues long. V lost 5 bases and J 0 bases, leaving 17 bases between the germline ends. The DNA for the CDR3 is TGCGCCAGCAGCTCCCGTGCGGGGATATCCTCTGGGGCCAACGTCCTGACTTTC. Translating gives CASSSRAGISSGANVLTF.

V gene TRBV6-5 combines with J gene TRBJ2-1, with 10 nucleotides matching TRBD1. V lost 6 bases and J lost 6; bases outside the gene matches: 5. Germline V gene data show CDR1 as MNHEY and CDR2 as SVGAGI. The CDR3 consists of 14 residues. DNA for the CDR3: TGTGCCAGCAGGACAGGGGGCACTGGCAATGAGCAGTTCTTC. Protein: CASRTGGTGNEQFF.

This clone has a handful of counts. The rearrangement links TRBV14 to TRBJ2-1, with TRBD2 matching 12 bases. The CDR3 length is 18 residues. With 7 bases clipped from V and 5 bases from J, the junction kept 15 bases outside the gene matches. Germline V lookup: CDR1 SGHDN, CDR2 FVKESK. The CDR3 loop is CASNHPTSGGTKDNEQFF. CDR3 DNA: TGTGCCAGCAACCACCCGACTAGCGGGGGAACAAAAGACAATGAGCAGTTCTTC.

The J gene is TRBJ2-3, the V gene TRBV19; 11 nucleotides line up with TRBD2. Per germline, CDR1 LNHDA and CDR2 SQIVND (reference sequence). V shed 3 bases and J 6 bases; nucleotides not matched to a gene: 5. This CDR3 region has 15 residues. CDR3 DNA sequence: TGTGCCAGTAGTATGGGACTAGCGGCAAGGGATACGCAGTATTTT. Its translation is CASSMGLAARDTQYF. Looking up the rest from reference TRBV19 and TRBJ2-3 gives the full variable domain: DGGITQSPKYLFRKEGQNVTLSCEQNLNHDAMYWYRQDPGQGLRLIYYSQIVNDFQKGDIAEGYSVSREKKESFPLTVTSAQKNPTAFYLCASSMGLAARDTQYFGPGTRLTVL.

The chain links TRBV10-3 to TRBJ2-3, with 7 bases that match TRBD2. J lost 5 bases, V lost 4 bases, and 9 bases had no gene match. The V gene's germline CDR1 is ENHRY and CDR2 SYGVKD. The CDR3 loop spans 15 amino acids. DNA for the CDR3: TGTGCCATCAGTGGGGAGGGACTAAAGGTAGATACGCAGTATTTT. Its translation is CAISGEGLKVDTQYF.

The gene calls are TRBV24-1 and TRBJ2-1; 10 bases are shared with TRBD2. CDR1 is KGHDR, CDR2 SFDVKD, per germline. V shed 3 bases, J shed 8 bases, and the junction held 6 bases outside the gene matches. This CDR3 region has 15 residues. The CDR3 coding sequence is TGTGCCACCAGTGATGCTAGCGGGAGAAGCGATGAGCAGTTCTTC. Translation gives CATSDASGRSDEQFF.

The rearrangement uses TRBV5-6 and TRBJ2-5, with D unclear. CDR1 is SGHDT and CDR2 is YYEEEE in the germline V gene. This CDR3 comprises 12 residues. Trimming shortened V by 0 bases and J by 5 bases, and 5 bases separated the two germline ends. CDR3 coding DNA: TGTGCCAGCAGCTTGGCCGCGGAGACCCAGTACTTC. It is translated as CASSLAAETQYF.

This chain links TRBV6-2 or TRBV6-3 with TRBJ1-2; TRBD1 agrees at 8 bases. The CDR3 runs 15 residues. The V segment lost 6 bases and the J segment 4 bases; nucleotides outside the gene matches: 10. Germline V gene lookup returns CDR1 MNHEY and CDR2 SVGEGT. The CDR3 is CASSLGGTGSYGYTF. CDR3 bases: TGTGCCAGCAGCCTAGGTGGGACAGGAAGCTATGGCTACACCTTC.

This chain joins TRBV9 and TRBJ2-2; TRBD2 is a possible D gene (6 bases). The germline CDR1 and CDR2 sequences are SGDLS and YYNGEE. Trimming left V 3 bases short and J 2 bases short, with 14 bases between. This CDR3 comprises 16 residues. This CDR3 reads CASSEGVAVNTGELFF. DNA of the CDR3: TGTGCCAGCAGCGAAGGTGTAGCGGTTAACACCGGGGAGCTGTTTTTT.

This chain joins TRBV3-1 (or the pseudogene TRBV3-2) and TRBJ2-3; 9 bases are a match to TRBD2. Germline values: CDR1 LGHDT, CDR2 YNNKEL (reference sequence). After removal of 2 bases from V and 3 bases from J, the junction contained 9 bases not matched to a gene. CDR3 length: 17 residues. The CDR3 is CASSQFSSGTGTDTQYF. The CDR3 nucleotides read TGTGCCAGCAGCCAATTTTCTAGCGGGACGGGAACAGATACGCAGTATTTT.

This clone was counted once. The V and J genes are TRBV7-2 and TRBJ2-1; no clear D gene. V shed 0 bases and J shed 8 bases, with 8 bases lying between them. Germline V gene sequence: CDR1 SGHTA, CDR2 FQGNSA. The CDR3 is made up of 13 amino acids. DNA of the CDR3: TGTGCCAGCAGCTTAGCCTTACTCCATGAGCAGTTCTTC. Amino acids: CASSLALLHEQFF.

The chain couples TRBV3-1 (or the pseudogene TRBV3-2) to TRBJ2-6; 7 bases are a match to TRBD2. CDR3 length: 18 amino acids. V was clipped by 4 bases and J by 4 bases; unmatched bases: 13. Germline CDR1 is LGHDT and CDR2 is YNNKEL (reference sequence). CDR3: CASSLREGTPGGANVLTF. The CDR3 DNA sequence: TGTGCCAGCAGCCTAAGGGAGGGGACGCCTGGGGGGGCCAACGTCCTGACTTTC.